This is a list of T cell receptor beta chains from one sample in a study of blood T cell repertoires in COVID-19. The data were produced by immunoSEQ multiplex PCR, yet TCRdb's version contains in-frame clones alone and is incomplete. The data hold about 280,000 clones, with roughly 85% observed a single time. The source material was PBMCs or T cells enriched from blood (not recorded which). These receptors came from a man between 35 and 55 years old who had been exposed to COVID-19. CDR3s include the opening cysteine and the closing phenylalanine or tryptophan. A D gene is named only where the DNA matches it firmly. Some rows have no size entry. The others give once, few or many, or a class for an expanded clone.

size: NA; D: NA; J: TRBJ1-1; V: TRBV3-1/TRBV3-2; DNA: TGTGCCAGCAGCCAAGGCTCGCGGACAATGAACACTGAAGCTTTCTTT; CDR3: CASSQGSRTMNTEAFF
size: NA; D: TRBD2; J: TRBJ2-7; V: TRBV24-1; DNA: TGTGCCACCAGTGAAGGGGTGACTAGCGGGAGTAGGTACGAGCAGTACTTC; CDR3: CATSEGVTSGSRYEQYF
size: NA; D: TRBD1; J: TRBJ1-1; V: TRBV5-4; DNA: TGTGCCAGCAGCAAAGGGGACAGGGTGAACACTGAAGCTTTCTTT; CDR3: CASSKGDRVNTEAFF
size: NA; D: TRBD2; J: TRBJ2-3; V: TRBV27; DNA: TGTGCCAGCAGTACCGAGCGGGAGTCCGCAGATACGCAGTATTTT; CDR3: CASSTERESADTQYF
size: once; D: TRBD1; J: TRBJ2-7; V: TRBV19; DNA: TGTGCCAGTATAGACAGGGGGCAAGTCGACGAGCAGTACTTC; CDR3: CASIDRGQVDEQYF
size: few; D: NA; J: TRBJ1-1; V: TRBV12-3/TRBV12-4; DNA: TGTGCCAGCAGTTTAGTCTTAAAGGGGGAAGCTTTCTTT; CDR3: CASSLVLKGEAFF
size: NA; D: NA; J: TRBJ1-2; V: TRBV12-3/TRBV12-4; DNA: TGTGCCACCTCAGGGGTTTTGAAATATGGCTACACCTTC; CDR3: CATSGVLKYGYTF
size: few; D: TRBD1; J: TRBJ2-1; V: TRBV25-1; DNA: TGTGCCAGCGGGGGGACAGGGAGAAACAATGAGCAGTTCTTC; CDR3: CASGGTGRNNEQFF
size: NA; D: NA; J: TRBJ2-1; V: TRBV7-3; DNA: TGTGCCAGCAGCTTAGGGGGCTCCTACAATGAGCAGTTCTTC; CDR3: CASSLGGSYNEQFF
size: NA; D: NA; J: TRBJ2-7; V: TRBV7-8; DNA: TGTGCCAGCAGCTTAGCTGGACTCGAGCAGTACTTC; CDR3: CASSLAGLEQYF
size: NA; D: TRBD1; J: TRBJ2-1; V: TRBV5-1; DNA: TGCGCCAGCAGCTTGGTACAGGGGGTTGAAGGGTTCTTC; CDR3: CASSLVQGVEGFF
size: once; D: NA; J: TRBJ1-5; V: TRBV5-1; DNA: TGCGCCAGCAGCCCAACAGGTCAGCCCCAGCATTTT; CDR3: CASSPTGQPQHF
size: NA; D: TRBD1; J: TRBJ1-2; V: TRBV30; DNA: TGTGCCTGGAGTTCGCCGACAGGGAGGAACTATGGCTACACCTTC; CDR3: CAWSSPTGRNYGYTF
size: NA; D: NA; J: TRBJ1-4; V: TRBV7-9; DNA: TGTGCCAGCAGCTCCGGGGTTGGTGGTAAACTGTTTTTT; CDR3: CASSSGVGGKLFF
size: NA; D: NA; J: TRBJ1-2; V: TRBV30; DNA: TGTGCCTGGAGTGGAGCTATTGGCTACACCTTC; CDR3: CAWSGAIGYTF
size: few; D: TRBD2; J: TRBJ2-5; V: TRBV27; DNA: TGTGCCAGCAGCCGGGAGGGTCTTCAGACCCAGTACTTC; CDR3: CASSREGLQTQYF
size: NA; D: NA; J: TRBJ2-7; V: TRBV5-4; DNA: TGTGCCAGCAGCTTGGATAACTACGAGCAGTACTTC; CDR3: CASSLDNYEQYF
size: once; D: TRBD2; J: TRBJ2-3; V: TRBV9; DNA: TGTGCCAGCAGCGAGAGACTAGCGGGAGCGACAGATACGCAGTATTTT; CDR3: CASSERLAGATDTQYF
size: NA; D: NA; J: TRBJ2-1; V: TRBV12-3/TRBV12-4; DNA: TGTGCCAGCAGGACAGTAGGCGGTGAGCAGTTCTTC; CDR3: CASRTVGGEQFF
size: NA; D: NA; J: TRBJ1-2; V: TRBV2; DNA: TGTGCCAGCAGTGTGTCTGGTCGTAGCTATGGCTACACCTTC; CDR3: CASSVSGRSYGYTF
size: few; D: NA; J: TRBJ2-7; V: TRBV30; DNA: TGTGCCTGGAGCAGTGACTCGAACTACGAGCAGTACTTC; CDR3: CAWSSDSNYEQYF
size: NA; D: NA; J: TRBJ2-1; V: TRBV19; DNA: TGTGCCACCGCAAACCGACTAGGGAATGAGCAGTTCTTC; CDR3: CATANRLGNEQFF
size: once; D: NA; J: TRBJ1-2; V: TRBV7-8; DNA: TGTGCCAGCAGCGACCCGCCGACAGTTGGCTACACCTTC; CDR3: CASSDPPTVGYTF
size: NA; D: NA; J: TRBJ1-1; V: TRBV7-2; DNA: TGTGCCAGCAGCTTAGCCCCCCGGGTTAACACTGAAGCTTTCTTT; CDR3: CASSLAPRVNTEAFF
size: NA; D: TRBD2; J: TRBJ2-3; V: TRBV2; DNA: TGTGCCAGCAGTGAAGCGGGTAGCGGGAGGGGAACAGATACGCAGTATTTT; CDR3: CASSEAGSGRGTDTQYF
size: NA; D: TRBD2; J: TRBJ2-1; V: TRBV4-1; DNA: TGCGCCAGCAGCCAAGGGACTAGCAGTTTCTTC; CDR3: CASSQGTSSFF
size: once; D: TRBD2; J: TRBJ2-3; V: TRBV5-1; DNA: TGCGCCAGCAGCTTGGCTCTAGCGGCCAGAACAGATACGCAGTATTTT; CDR3: CASSLALAARTDTQYF
size: NA; D: NA; J: TRBJ2-1; V: TRBV25-1; DNA: TGTGCCAGCAGGGGCGGCGAGGGGGAAAGAGAGCAGTTCTTC; CDR3: CASRGGEGEREQFF
size: NA; D: NA; J: TRBJ2-6; V: TRBV6-5; DNA: TGTGCCGTCACCCCACAGGCCGGGGCCAACGTCCTGACTTTC; CDR3: CAVTPQAGANVLTF
size: NA; D: NA; J: TRBJ2-7; V: TRBV2; DNA: TGTGCCAGCAGCCCTACCACAGTAAACGAGCAGTACTTC; CDR3: CASSPTTVNEQYF
size: NA; D: TRBD1; J: TRBJ1-2; V: TRBV5-1; DNA: TGCGCCAGCAGCTTTGCCGGGACAGGTTTCGGCTACACCTTC; CDR3: CASSFAGTGFGYTF
size: NA; D: NA; J: TRBJ1-2; V: TRBV5-6; DNA: TGTGCCAGCAGCTTTAACGGGGGTTTTGATGGATTCGGTGGCTACACCTTC; CDR3: CASSFNGGFDGFGGYTF
size: NA; D: NA; J: TRBJ2-1; V: TRBV7-9; DNA: TGTGCCAGCAGCGCCCCCGGGAATAATGAGCAGTTCTTC; CDR3: CASSAPGNNEQFF
size: NA; D: TRBD2; J: TRBJ2-7; V: TRBV5-1; DNA: TGCGCCAGCAGCAGTAGACTAGCGGGGGATTTCTCGTACGAGCAGTACTTC; CDR3: CASSSRLAGDFSYEQYF
size: NA; D: TRBD2; J: TRBJ2-6; V: TRBV7-3; DNA: TGCGCCAGCAGCCATCGTCGGGGGGGCCTAACTTCTGGGGCCAACGTCCTGACTTTC; CDR3: CASSHRRGGLTSGANVLTF